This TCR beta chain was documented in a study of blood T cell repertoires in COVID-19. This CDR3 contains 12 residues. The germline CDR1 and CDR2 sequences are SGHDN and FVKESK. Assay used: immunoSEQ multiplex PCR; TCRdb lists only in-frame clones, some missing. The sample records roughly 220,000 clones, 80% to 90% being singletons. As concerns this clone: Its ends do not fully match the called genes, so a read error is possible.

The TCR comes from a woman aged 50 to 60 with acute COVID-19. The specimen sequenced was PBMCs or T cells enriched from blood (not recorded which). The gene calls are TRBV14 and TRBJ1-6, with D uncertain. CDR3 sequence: CASSLYDSPLHF. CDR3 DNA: TGTGCCAGCAGTCTCTATGATTCACCCCTCCACTTT.